The 14 T cell receptor beta chains in this list originate from one sample, sequenced in a study of T cell repertoires in aging, cancer and after chemotherapy (dated by TCRdb to the late 2010s). Instead of sorted cells or RNA, genomic DNA extracted from peripheral blood served as the source for amplifying TCR beta rearrangements. Sequencer: Illumina MiSeq. Rearranged TRB sequences spanning V, D and J segments were amplified by multiplex touch-down PCR using a mixed TRB-A/B primer pool. TCRdb reanalyzed the raw reads on its own, using fastp at Q25 for trimming and MiXCR for clone calling, and kept in-frame beta chains. Merged by CDR3 protein, the rows form single entries marked with the most common genes and DNA. The sample profile shows several thousand distinct CDR3 sequences; about 38% of them were found once. The ten top clones hold about 15% of the sample. Material for sequencing was blood. All receptors come from a human donor in good health.

The V call is TRBV7-2, the J call TRBJ2-1; D remains ambiguous. The V end lost 1 base, the J end lost 7 bases, and 5 bases lay between the germline ends. The CDR3 contains 12 residues. Germline V CDR1 and CDR2: SGHTA, FQGNSA. CDR3 sequence (DNA): TGTGCCAGCAGCTTAGATGTAAATGAGCAGTTCTTC. It yields the protein CASSLDVNEQFF.

This clonotype has more than one count but fewer than ten. V and J are TRBV6-4 and TRBJ2-2; 7 bases line up with TRBD2. Germline-derived CDR1 and CDR2 are MRHNA and SNTAGT. Trimming cost V 6 bases and J 5 bases; bases outside gene matches: 6. The CDR3 runs to 14 residues. The CDR3 reads CASSPRGGTGELFF. The CDR3, as DNA: TGTGCCAGCAGCCCGAGGGGAGGGACCGGGGAGCTGTTTTTT.

This clonotype turned up a few times. The genes are TRBV12-3 or TRBV12-4 and TRBJ2-7; D gene uncertain. There are 14 residues in the CDR3. The germline V and J ends were trimmed by 3 bases and 6 bases, with 15 bases remaining between them. This CDR3 reads CASSFSLSPPEQYF. DNA for the CDR3: TGTGCCAGCAGTTTTTCACTCTCCCCGCCCGAGCAGTACTTC.

The gene calls are TRBV6-2 or TRBV6-3 and TRBJ1-1, with D possibly matching TRBD1 (6 bases). The CDR3 length is 16 residues. Germline CDR1 is MNHEY and CDR2 is SVGEGT. The V gene lost 5 bases and the J gene lost 1 base, with 17 bases spanning the gap. The CDR3 coding sequence is TGTGCCAGCAGTGAACTGAAGGACAGATGGAACACTGAAGCTTTCTTT. Its protein is CASSELKDRWNTEAFF.

The table lists this clonotype with a few counts. In DNA, the CDR3 is TGTGCCAGCAGTTTCCGTGCTAGCACAGATACGCAGTATTTT. Protein product: CASSFRASTDTQYF. The chain combines TRBV27 with TRBJ2-3, with D hard to call. The V end was cut by 3 bases, the J end by 0 bases, with 7 bases between. Germline V CDR1 and CDR2: MNHEY, SMNVEV (reference sequence). The CDR3 consists of 14 residues.

This clonotype came up a few times. This chain uses TRBV4-3 with TRBJ2-1, with TRBD2 matching 9 bases. This CDR3 is 16 amino acids long. J lost 6 bases, V lost 2 bases, and 8 bases had no gene match. CDR1 LGHNA and CDR2 YSLEER come from the germline V gene. The CDR3 DNA reads as TGCGCCAGCAGCCAAAGACTAGCGGAGCCTCCCAATGAGCAGTTCTTC. Protein product: CASSQRLAEPPNEQFF.

For the CDR3, the DNA is TGTGCCAGCAGCGACGGAGGCCTTCGTCCTGAAGCTTTCTTT. Translating it yields CASSDGGLRPEAFF. V is TRBV7-9 and J is TRBJ1-1, with unresolved D. The CDR3 is 14 amino acids. V was cut by 5 bases and J by 6 bases, with 16 bases left in between. Germline assignment: CDR1 SEHNR and CDR2 FQNEAQ (reference sequence).

In regard to this clonotype: A read error may produce the germline difference seen at one junction end. This chain links TRBV6-2 or TRBV6-3 with TRBJ2-3; 8 nucleotides agree with TRBD2. The CDR3 totals 17 residues. Germline loops: CDR1 MNHEY, CDR2 SVGEGT. The CDR3 region has the DNA TGTGCCAGCAGTGACTCGACCCCCGGGGGGGCGTCAGATACGCAGTATTTT. This gives the protein CASSDSTPGGASDTQYF.

The rearrangement links TRBV11-1 to TRBJ2-6, with D possibly being TRBD1 (6 bases). Germline-derived CDR1 and CDR2 are SGHAT and FQDESV (reference sequence). The CDR3 is 17 residues long. V gave up 5 bases and J gave up 4 bases, with 18 bases separating them. The CDR3 DNA reads TGTGCCAGCAGCCCAAGGGGGTCTAGTGCAGGGGCCAACGTCCTGACTTTC. Amino acid sequence: CASSPRGSSAGANVLTF. Based on the CDR3 plus reference TRBV11-1 and TRBJ2-6, the full variable domain is EAEVAQSPRYKITEKSQAVAFWCDPISGHATLYWYRQILGQGPELLVQFQDESVVDDSQLPKDRFSAERLKGVDSTLKIQPAELGDSAMYLCASSPRGSSAGANVLTFGAGSRLTVL.

The CDR3 spells CASSLAGGPNTGELFF. CDR3 DNA sequence: TGTGCCAGCAGTTTAGCGGGGGGGCCTAACACCGGGGAGCTGTTTTTT. The chain carries TRBV12-3 or TRBV12-4 and TRBJ2-2; a possible D gene is TRBD2 (7 bases). Trimming stripped 0 bases from V and 2 bases from J, with 10 bases between. There are 16 residues in the CDR3.

A few counts support this clonotype. Written as DNA, the CDR3 is TGCAGTGCTAGAGGTTGGCAGGGGGCGGATGGCTACACCTTC. Protein: CSARGWQGADGYTF. The gene calls are TRBV20-1 and TRBJ1-2; 8 bases are a match to TRBD1. Germline CDR1 and CDR2: DFQATT and SNEGSKA (reference sequence). V dropped 1 base and J dropped 6; count of bases not matched to a gene: 7. The CDR3 covers 14 residues.

The J gene is TRBJ2-3, the V gene TRBV6-5; 11 bases are a match to TRBD2. The CDR3 is 17 amino acids. CDR1 is MNHEY, CDR2 SVGAGI, per germline. The junction had 12 bases not matched to a gene; V was cut back by 5 bases and J by 5 bases. CDR3 amino acids: CASSPFGSGGAKDTQYF. The CDR3 region has the DNA TGTGCCAGCAGTCCCTTTGGTAGCGGGGGGGCCAAAGATACGCAGTATTTT.

Points on this clonotype: At one end the junction does not follow the germline gene, possibly because of a read error. This chain uses TRBV4-3 with TRBJ1-3; the D is unclear. Germline values: CDR1 LGHNA, CDR2 YSLEER. The CDR3 consists of 15 residues. CDR3 nucleotide sequence: TGTGCCAGCAGCCAAGATCAAGACTCTGGAAACACCATATATTTT. Its translation: CASSQDQDSGNTIYF.

As to this clonotype: At one boundary the junction diverges from the germline segment, which might be a read error. The rearrangement joins TRBV10-3 to TRBJ2-5; D unresolved. The CDR3 totals 13 residues. Looked up from germline, CDR1 is ENHRY and CDR2 is SYGVKD. The CDR3 loop reads CASSGVGQETQYF. The DNA for the CDR3 is TGCGCCAGCAGTGGGGTGGGCCAAGAGACCCAGTACTTC.